The entry that follows covers one T cell receptor beta chain sequence. This receptor's antigen is unknown. CDR1 and CDR2, looked up from the germline V gene, are SGHTA and FQGNSA. From the cysteine through the phenylalanine, the CDR3 covers 16 amino acids. A DNA sequence was not provided. The sample is drawn from a study of T cells expressing NK-cell markers (dated by TCRdb to about 2020). With respect to the entire study: TCR beta-chain repertoires were profiled in sorted CD3+CD56+NKG2C+, CD3+CD56+NKG2C- and CD3+CD56-NKG2C+ T-cell subsets from eight donors. The study sequenced eight donors, all healthy volunteers chosen at random: three men and five women. Among the eight sequenced donors, only one was HCMV-seronegative, while the other seven were HCMV-seropositive. Illumina HiSeq 2000/2500, MiSeq or NextSeq was used to sequence libraries as 2 x 150 bp reads. The paper as a whole reports these results and caveats: Whether the expanded NKG2C-expressing T cell clones were specific for HCMV antigens was left unclear. Those dominant clonotypes were again the most abundant among CD3+CD56-NKG2C+ cells in a handful of donors, at about 25-60.1%. In 6 or 7 donors, the dominant CD3+CD56+NKG2C+ clonotypes ranked among the top 10 CD8+ clonotypes, making up roughly 1.0-8% of CD8+ T cells.

HCMV-specific IgG was detected in serum with a commercial ELISA kit to determine HCMV serostatus. Peripheral blood mononuclear cells were isolated from blood by Ficoll density gradient centrifugation. Sequencer: Illumina HiSeq 2000. TCR beta cDNA libraries were prepared using 5'RACE template switching, which introduced a universal primer site and unique molecular identifiers. Synthesis of cDNA was primed from the TCR beta constant segment and was followed by two consecutive PCR amplification steps. In the source study's methods: MIGEC was used to demultiplex reads and group the reads by UMI, and MiTCR was used to assemble and quantify clonotypes. To exclude erroneous sequences, any TCR cDNA sequence not supported by at least two reads was discarded. Downstream repertoire analysis used the tcR package, and clonotypes were matched across fractions by CDR3 nucleotide sequence plus V segment. VDJmatch was used to annotate antigen specificity against VDJdb, with one amino acid substitution allowed in CDR3. TCRdb reprocessed the reads and lists each CDR3 protein sequence as a single entry, with no DNA. For this entry, the V and J calls and clone size follow TCRdb and not the study's own pipeline. The table for this sample records 200,000 to 300,000 distinct CDR3 sequences. About 0.39% of the sample is held by the ten biggest clonotypes.

Sequencing was performed on blood T cells: a sorted CD56 or NKG2C T cell subset, CD4+ or CD8+ T cells, or bulk PBMC T cells (not recorded which). The receptor's source is a man in his late teens or twenties in good health. Donor details come from another sample of the same person, matched by shared clones. The sequence is built from TRBV7-2 and TRBJ2-1; TCRdb lists TRBD2, though no DNA is available to test this call. Here the CDR3 is given as CASSSLREGRGNEQFF.